Below, 32 T cell receptor beta chains from the same sample are listed, as sequenced in a study of control samples from healthy donors and cancer patients. Method: immunoSEQ multiplex PCR; TCRdb's copy keeps in-frame clones and lacks some. Seen here are about 120,000 clones, 85% to 90% observed once, and the top ten hold 2% to 3%. Sequencing was carried out using blood. The receptors come from a woman in her 70s in good health.

The chain links TRBV27 to TRBJ1-5, with D maybe TRBD1 (5 bases). This CDR3 has 16 residues. Germline CDR1 reads MNHEY; CDR2 reads SMNVEV (reference sequence). Deletions cut 5 bases from V and 0 bases from J, with 14 bases between. The CDR3 region is CASSAGLRGSNQPQHF. The CDR3 DNA is TGTGCCAGCAGTGCGGGACTGAGAGGTAGCAATCAGCCCCAGCATTTT.

The rearrangement joins TRBV10-3 to TRBJ1-4, with 8 positions matching TRBD1. The CDR3 length is 14 residues. V trimming: 6 bases; J trimming: 5 bases; junction bases outside the gene matches: 5. Germline V lookup: CDR1 ENHRY, CDR2 SYGVKD. The CDR3 nucleotides are TGTGCCATCAGAACAGGGGGAAAAAATGAAAAACTGTTTTTT. Encoded protein: CAIRTGGKNEKLFF.

This chain links TRBV27 with TRBJ2-1; the match to TRBD1 covers 8 bases. Germline values: CDR1 MNHEY, CDR2 SMNVEV (reference sequence). CDR3 length: 15 amino acids. Unmatched junction bases numbered 5, after V lost 5 bases and J lost 2 bases. CDR3 region: CASSPGTGPYNEQFF. CDR3 bases: TGTGCCAGCAGTCCCGGGACAGGCCCCTACAATGAGCAGTTCTTC.

V gene TRBV4-2 combines with J gene TRBJ2-5; TRBD2 agrees at 9 bases. The V and J ends lost 0 bases and 9 bases, in that order; junction bases with no gene match: 14. This CDR3 contains 17 residues. Germline loops: CDR1 LGHNA, CDR2 YNFKEQ. CDR3 amino acids: CASSQDRSSGDQPAQYF. CDR3 nucleotides: TGTGCCAGCAGCCAAGATCGGTCTAGCGGGGATCAACCGGCCCAGTACTTC.

This clone was recorded only once. The chain recombines TRBV2 with TRBJ1-6, with unresolved D. CDR1 is SNHLY and CDR2 is FYNNEI in the germline V gene. V lost 1 base and J lost 5, with 9 bases in between. The length of the CDR3 is 15 residues. The CDR3 is CASSEGRPHNSPLHF. The CDR3 region has the DNA TGTGCCAGCAGTGAAGGACGGCCCCATAATTCACCCCTCCACTTT. Variable domain in full (rest from reference TRBV2 and TRBJ1-6): EPEVTQTPSHQVTQMGQEVILRCVPISNHLYFYWYRQILGQKVEFLVSFYNNEISEKSEIFDDQFSVERPDGSNFTLKIRSTKLEDSAMYFCASSEGRPHNSPLHFGNGTRLTVT.

The chain couples TRBV7-2 to TRBJ1-4, with TRBD1 matching over 9 bases. Germline values: CDR1 SGHTA, CDR2 FQGNSA. This CDR3 spans 16 amino acids. Unmatched junction bases numbered 8, after V lost 1 base and J lost 8 bases. Here the CDR3 DNA reads TGTGCCAGCAGCTTAGTATGGGGACAGGGTCAAGAAAAACTGTTTTTT. This gives the protein CASSLVWGQGQEKLFF.

The V and J genes are TRBV10-3 and TRBJ2-4, with TRBD2 matching 9 bases. CDR3 size: 18 residues. The ends lost 3 bases at V and 5 bases at J; junction bases unmatched: 14. CDR1 ENHRY and CDR2 SYGVKD come from the germline V gene. The CDR3 sequence: CAISDHSKRGAGQNIQYF. DNA of the CDR3: TGTGCCATCAGTGACCACTCCAAGCGGGGGGCGGGCCAAAACATTCAGTACTTC.

The CDR3 nucleotides are TGTGCCAGTAGTAACGACTATGGCTACACCTTC. This codes for CASSNDYGYTF. The chain links TRBV19 to TRBJ1-2; D is ambiguous. The V end lost 4 bases, the J end lost 3 bases, and 3 bases lay between the germline ends. Looked up from germline, CDR1 is LNHDA and CDR2 is SQIVND (reference sequence). This CDR3 has 11 amino acids.

The J gene is TRBJ2-2, the V gene TRBV7-2; D remains ambiguous. CDR3 length equals 15 residues. Trimming cost V 1 base and J 4 bases, with 10 bases left between them. CDR1 is SGHTA, CDR2 FQGNSA, per germline. As DNA, the CDR3 is TGTGCCAGCAGCTTAGGGGTGGGATCCACCGGGGAGCTGTTTTTT. This gives the protein CASSLGVGSTGELFF.

The V and J genes are TRBV10-3 and TRBJ2-3, with 10 bases that match TRBD1. With V trimmed by 10 bases and J by 3 bases, 7 bases remained unmatched. CDR1 and CDR2 (germline): ENHRY, SYGVKD. The CDR3 extends over 14 amino acids. This CDR3 reads CATATGGLTDTQYF. The CDR3, as DNA: TGTGCCACCGCGACAGGGGGCTTGACAGATACGCAGTATTTT.

Worth noting for this clone: At one boundary the junction diverges from the germline segment, which might be a read error. The chain carries TRBV4-2 and TRBJ2-1; 14 bases are a match to TRBD2. The CDR3 contains 18 residues. The germline V gene has CDR1 LGHNA and CDR2 YNFKEQ. The CDR3 loop is CASRQGTSGGASYNEQFF. The DNA of the CDR3 is TGTGCCAGCAGGCAAGGGACTAGCGGGGGTGCATCCTACAATGAGCAGTTCTTC.

The chain has TRBV5-4 and TRBJ2-3; the match to TRBD2 covers 11 bases. The CDR3 is 17 residues long. The V gene end was trimmed by 4 bases and the J gene end by 6 bases; junction bases not matched to a gene: 13. Germline V CDR1 and CDR2: SGHNT, YYREEE (reference sequence). The CDR3 region has the DNA TGTGCCAGCAGCGCGGGACTAGCGGTGCCCTCAGTCGATACGCAGTATTTT. Amino acids: CASSAGLAVPSVDTQYF.

The rearrangement joins TRBV5-4 to TRBJ2-2; 8 nucleotides line up with TRBD1. The CDR3 covers 16 residues. Trimming at V came to 4 bases and at J to 2 bases, leaving 7 bases not matched to a gene. CDR1 is SGHNT, CDR2 YYREEE, per germline (reference sequence). CDR3 bases: TGTGCCAGCAGCATCGCAGGGGGCCTCAACACCGGGGAGCTGTTTTTT. This codes for CASSIAGGLNTGELFF.

The V and J genes are TRBV2 and TRBJ1-1; 8 bases match TRBD1. CDR1 is SNHLY, CDR2 FYNNEI, per germline. The trim removed 5 bases at V and 9 bases at J, leaving 11 bases unmatched. CDR3 size: 14 residues. DNA for the CDR3: TGTGCCAGCAGTCTCGGACAGGGCCTTTTCAAAGCTTTCTTT. It yields the protein CASSLGQGLFKAFF.

This clone occurred once. The chain couples TRBV19 to TRBJ2-7; either TRBD1 or TRBD2 may supply D (5 bases each). V was shortened by 4 bases and J by 2 bases, with 15 bases between the two germline ends. CDR3 size: 15 residues. The germline V gene has CDR1 LNHDA and CDR2 SQIVND (reference sequence). The CDR3 nucleotides are TGTGCCAGTAGTACCTCAGGGAGAAGGGCCTACGAGCAGTACTTC. This encodes CASSTSGRRAYEQYF.

The J gene is TRBJ1-1, the V gene TRBV7-8; 7 bases are a match to TRBD1. This CDR3 has 17 amino acids. Germline-derived CDR1 and CDR2 are SGHVS and FQNEAQ. V lost 1 base and J lost 3; bases outside the gene matches: 11. The CDR3 DNA reads as TGTGCCAGCAGCTTAGTTTTGGGGACAGTAACTTACACTGAAGCTTTCTTT. It is translated as CASSLVLGTVTYTEAFF.

The J gene is TRBJ1-1, the V gene TRBV18, with D uncertain. Trimming cost V 3 bases and J 0 bases, with 11 bases left between them. In germline, CDR1 is KGHSH, CDR2 LQKENI. The CDR3 is made up of 15 amino acids. The CDR3 protein is CASSPMTRMNTEAFF. The CDR3 nucleotides are TGTGCCAGCTCACCCATGACACGTATGAACACTGAAGCTTTCTTT.

The chain joins TRBV25-1 to TRBJ2-2; D might be TRBD2 (5 bases). CDR1 and CDR2 from the germline V gene are MGHDK and SYGVNS. V lost 8 bases, J lost 2 bases, and 15 bases lay in between. The CDR3 runs to 15 residues. The CDR3 sequence: CASGTPRGNTGELFF. The CDR3 nucleotides are TGTGCCAGCGGCACCCCTCGGGGAAACACCGGGGAGCTGTTTTTT.

The rearrangement links TRBV9 to TRBJ2-5, with TRBD1 identical over 7 bases. Trimming removed 4 bases from V and 3 bases from J; junction bases left unmatched: 6. This CDR3 has 14 amino acids. CDR1 SGDLS and CDR2 YYNGEE come from the germline V gene. The chain's CDR3 is CASSPTGTEETQYF. The CDR3 DNA reads TGTGCCAGCAGCCCAACCGGGACAGAAGAGACCCAGTACTTC.

The genes are TRBV2 and TRBJ2-7, with TRBD1 matching over 8 bases. The V and J ends lost 2 bases and 3 bases, in that order; junction bases with no gene match: 3. Germline CDR1 reads SNHLY; CDR2 reads FYNNEI. The length of the CDR3 is 14 residues. The CDR3, as DNA: TGTGCCAGCAGTGAACAGGGGGCCTTCTACGAGCAGTACTTC. This gives the protein CASSEQGAFYEQYF. The variable domain in full, completed from reference TRBV2 and TRBJ2-7, reads EPEVTQTPSHQVTQMGQEVILRCVPISNHLYFYWYRQILGQKVEFLVSFYNNEISEKSEIFDDQFSVERPDGSNFTLKIRSTKLEDSAMYFCASSEQGAFYEQYFGPGTRLTVT.

The CDR3 DNA sequence: TGTGCCAGCAGTGACAATACAGGGGTCACCGGGGAGCTGTTTTTT. It codes for CASSDNTGVTGELFF. The chain joins TRBV6-4 to TRBJ2-2, with 7 bases fitting TRBD1. This CDR3 has 15 amino acids. Germline V CDR1 and CDR2: MRHNA, SNTAGT. V was pared by 2 bases and J by 4 bases, with 4 bases of the junction left unmatched.

On this clone: The same CDR3 is also encoded by other DNA sequences in this sample. The chain has TRBV9 and TRBJ2-7; no clear D gene. Per germline, CDR1 SGDLS and CDR2 YYNGEE. Trimming cost V 0 bases and J 6 bases, with 7 bases left between them. This CDR3 spans 12 amino acids. The CDR3 sequence: CASSVDRGEQYF. For the CDR3, the DNA is TGTGCCAGCAGCGTAGATCGAGGCGAGCAGTACTTC.

V is TRBV6-6 and J is TRBJ2-3; D is unresolved. V was clipped by 5 bases and J by 6 bases, with 15 bases between them. The length of the CDR3 is 14 residues. CDR1 is MNHNY, CDR2 SVGAGI, per germline (reference sequence). CDR3 in DNA: TGTGCCAGCAGTAACTTCGACCCTCGGGATACGCAGTATTTT. Residues: CASSNFDPRDTQYF.

V gene TRBV5-4 combines with J gene TRBJ2-1; 12 nucleotides agree with TRBD2. V shed 3 bases, J shed 6 bases, and the junction held 10 bases outside the gene matches. Looked up from germline, CDR1 is SGHNT and CDR2 is YYREEE (reference sequence). CDR3 length: 17 amino acids. CDR3 region: CASSSGSRLAGANEQFF. The CDR3 DNA sequence: TGTGCCAGCAGCTCAGGTAGTCGACTAGCGGGGGCCAATGAGCAGTTCTTC.

The rearrangement links TRBV5-3 to TRBJ1-2, with D perhaps matching TRBD1 (6 bases). TRBV5-3 counts as an open reading frame of uncertain function. Between the trimmed V and J ends, which lost 4 bases and 4 bases, there was a span of 14 bases. The CDR3 covers 14 residues. The CDR3 protein is CARSNRQDLYGYTF. The CDR3 bases are TGTGCCAGAAGCAACCGACAGGACCTCTATGGCTACACCTTC.

The J gene is TRBJ2-1, the V gene TRBV7-3, with D maybe TRBD2 (6 bases). The germline CDR1 and CDR2 sequences are SGHTA and FQGTGA. Between the trimmed V and J ends, which lost 3 bases and 9 bases, there was a span of 15 bases. This CDR3 has 14 residues. This chain's CDR3 is CASSFVGTSAEQFF. The CDR3 region has the DNA TGTGCCAGCAGCTTTGTTGGGACTTCCGCTGAGCAGTTCTTC.

The chain couples TRBV18 to TRBJ2-4, with D perhaps matching TRBD1 (6 bases). CDR3 size: 17 residues. The germline gives CDR1 KGHSH, CDR2 LQKENI. Deletions cut 1 base from V and 2 bases from J, with 15 bases between. This chain's CDR3 is CASSPLPQGNSKNIQYF. CDR3 bases: TGTGCCAGCTCACCACTTCCACAGGGCAACTCCAAAAACATTCAGTACTTC.

The chain's CDR3 is CASSQTGTSVQYF. The CDR3 DNA sequence: TGTGCCAGCAGCCAAACCGGGACTAGCGTGCAGTACTTC. V gene TRBV3-1 (or the pseudogene TRBV3-2) combines with J gene TRBJ2-7; 10 bases map to TRBD2. V lost 2 bases to trimming and J lost 9 bases; unmatched junction nucleotides: 4. There are 13 residues in the CDR3. Germline CDR1 LGHDT, CDR2 YNNKEL (reference sequence).

The V and J genes are TRBV6-5 and TRBJ1-6; possible D gene TRBD1, 6 bases. The V end lost 6 bases, the J end lost 7 bases, and 13 bases lay between the germline ends. Germline assignment: CDR1 MNHEY and CDR2 SVGAGI. The CDR3 is made up of 14 amino acids. The CDR3 bases are TGTGCCAGCAGCGGACGGGACACCAATTCACCCCTCCACTTT. It encodes CASSGRDTNSPLHF.

The chain links TRBV5-6 to TRBJ2-7, with D hard to call. Germline lookup yields CDR1 SGHDT and CDR2 YYEEEE. The CDR3 totals 14 residues. V lost 2 bases and J lost 2, with 11 bases in between. DNA of the CDR3: TGTGCCAGCAGCTTCGTCGGATCTACCTACGAGCAGTACTTC. This sequence encodes CASSFVGSTYEQYF.

The V gene is TRBV2, the J gene TRBJ2-3; the match to TRBD1 covers 8 bases. This CDR3 is 15 amino acids long. Germline CDR1 SNHLY, CDR2 FYNNEI. After removal of 4 bases from V and 6 bases from J, the junction contained 9 bases not matched to a gene. The CDR3 spells CASSARTGTFDTQYF. The CDR3 DNA is TGTGCCAGCAGTGCGAGGACAGGGACGTTCGATACGCAGTATTTT. Full variable domain (outside the CDR3, taken from reference TRBV2 and TRBJ2-3): EPEVTQTPSHQVTQMGQEVILRCVPISNHLYFYWYRQILGQKVEFLVSFYNNEISEKSEIFDDQFSVERPDGSNFTLKIRSTKLEDSAMYFCASSARTGTFDTQYFGPGTRLTVL.

The chain is built from TRBV7-9 and TRBJ2-7, with 7 bases that match TRBD1. J lost 9 bases, V lost 4 bases, and 3 bases had no gene match. The V gene's germline CDR1 is SEHNR and CDR2 FQNEAQ (reference sequence). The CDR3 contains 11 residues. The CDR3 here is CASSYRGGQYF. The DNA for the CDR3 is TGTGCCAGCAGCTACAGGGGCGGGCAGTACTTC.